The subject of this entry is one T cell receptor beta chain. As yet, its antigen is unknown. Sequencing used immunoSEQ multiplex PCR; TCRdb keeps in-frame clones, though not all of them. Of about 960,000 clones in the sample, approximately 80% were seen once. The data originate from a study of shared clonotypes between healthy human individuals. The study, taken as a whole, reports: Limitation of the genetic and exposure-history diversity represented came from the few donors. A reduction in generation probabilities was seen for non-shared clonotypes relative to those shared by all four donors. Inspection by rarefaction showed sorted-subset sequencing to be incomplete despite large depth. Shared clonotypes: approximately 5% naive CD4, around 3.7% naive CD8, about 2.2% memory CD4, 0.4% memory CD8.

The sequence was collected from a young man in good health. Sequences were obtained from memory CD4+ T cells sorted from blood. Subset here: CD45RA-negative fraction.

The CDR3 bases are TGTGCCAGCAGCTTGGCCAAAGGCTCCTACAATGAGCAGTTCTTC. It specifies CASSLAKGSYNEQFF. This chain joins TRBV5-4 and TRBJ2-1; D call uncertain. CDR3 length: 15 residues. Germline lookup yields CDR1 SGHNT and CDR2 YYREEE (reference sequence). V lost 0 bases to trimming and J lost 0 bases, with 7 bases between them.